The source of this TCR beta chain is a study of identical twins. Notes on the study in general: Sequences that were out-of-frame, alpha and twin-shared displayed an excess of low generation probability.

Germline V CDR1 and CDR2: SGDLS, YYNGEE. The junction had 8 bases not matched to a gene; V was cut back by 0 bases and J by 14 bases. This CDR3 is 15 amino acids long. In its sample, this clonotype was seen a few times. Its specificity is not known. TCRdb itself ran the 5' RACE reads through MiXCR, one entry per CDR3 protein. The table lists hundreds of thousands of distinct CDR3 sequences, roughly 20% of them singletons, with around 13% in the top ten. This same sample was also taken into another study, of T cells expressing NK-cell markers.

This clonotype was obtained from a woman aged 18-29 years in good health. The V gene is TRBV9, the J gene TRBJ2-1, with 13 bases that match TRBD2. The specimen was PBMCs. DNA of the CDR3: TGTGCCAGCAGCGTAGATGGGACTAGCGGGGAAGGAGAGTTCTTC. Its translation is CASSVDGTSGEGEFF.